This T cell receptor beta chain was captured in a study of cytomegalovirus exposure and HLA in healthy donors. Vbeta (60) and Jbeta (13) primers were used in the PCR. Sequencing used immunoSEQ multiplex PCR; TCRdb keeps in-frame clones, though not all of them. The table has roughly 150,000 clones, around 72% seen once; the top ten hold around 2.2%. About this clone itself: One end of the junction varies from germline; a read error may be responsible.

The sample taken for sequencing was PBMCs. The sequence was collected from a man aged 35 to 55 in good health and CMV-seronegative.

This CDR3 is CAWSVSTGEGNQPQNF. The CDR3 coding sequence is TGTGCCTGGAGTGTCTCGACAGGGGAAGGCAATCAGCCCCAGAATTTT. The chain joins TRBV30 to TRBJ1-5, with 8 bases fitting TRBD1. The CDR3 totals 16 residues. CDR1 and CDR2 (germline): GTSNPN, SVGIG (reference sequence). The full variable domain, in which reference TRBV30 and TRBJ1-5 provide the parts outside the CDR3, is SQTIHQWPATLVQPVGSPLSLECTVEGTSNPNLYWYRQAAGRGLQLLFYSVGIGQISSEVPQNLSASRPQDRQFILSSKKLLLSDSGFYLCAWSVSTGEGNQPQNFGDGTRLSIL.